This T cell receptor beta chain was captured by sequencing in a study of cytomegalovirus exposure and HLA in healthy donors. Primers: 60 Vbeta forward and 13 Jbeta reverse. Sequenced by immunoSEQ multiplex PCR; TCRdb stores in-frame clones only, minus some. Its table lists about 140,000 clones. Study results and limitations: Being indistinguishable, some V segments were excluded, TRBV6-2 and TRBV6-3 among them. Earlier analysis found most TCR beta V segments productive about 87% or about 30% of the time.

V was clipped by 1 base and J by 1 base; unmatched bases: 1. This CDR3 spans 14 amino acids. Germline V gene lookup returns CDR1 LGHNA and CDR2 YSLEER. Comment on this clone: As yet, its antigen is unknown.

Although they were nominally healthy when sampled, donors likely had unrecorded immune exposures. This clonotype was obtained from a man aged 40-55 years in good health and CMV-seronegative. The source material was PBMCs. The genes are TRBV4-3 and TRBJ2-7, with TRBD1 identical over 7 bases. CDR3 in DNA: TGCGCCAGCAGCCAAGGACAGGGATCCTACGAGCAGTACTTC. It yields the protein CASSQGQGSYEQYF.